The clone carrying this T cell receptor (beta chain) was detected a few times. Its antigen is as yet unknown. The CDR3 runs 15 residues. Between the trimmed V and J ends, which lost 3 bases and 4 bases, there was a span of 16 bases. Germline V gene sequence: CDR1 SGHDT, CDR2 YYEEEE. The data derive from a study of T cells in Graves' hyperthyroidism and ophthalmopathy. From RNA transcripts, TCR beta CDR3 regions were amplified. A set of HTBI primers served as the primers for a first-round RT-PCR of the TCR CDR3. TCRdb reprocessed the multiplex PCR reads with MiXCR, giving one entry per CDR3 protein. Of around 340,000 distinct CDR3 sequences in the sample, roughly 20% were seen once. General study findings and limits: Expanded thyroid clonotypes (above 0.001) were mostly also found in blood.

Uncontrolled infection, other autoimmune disease, pregnancy or lactation disqualified patients from enrolment. The gene calls are TRBV5-6 and TRBJ2-5; no reliable D call. This receptor was obtained from a woman in her forties or fifties with Graves' hyperthyroidism. The sequenced sample consisted of blood. Written as DNA, the CDR3 is TGTGCCAGCAGCTCTGGGCCATCAACCTCAGAGACCCAGTACTTC. Translated, it gives CASSSGPSTSETQYF.